This T cell receptor beta chain was captured by sequencing in a study of blood T cell repertoires in COVID-19. This clone was observed a single time. Enrolled during active infection, Seattle patients were then followed longitudinally. J was trimmed by 4 bases and V by 6 bases; bases with no gene match: 9. This CDR3 has 15 amino acids. Germline CDR1 MNHEY, CDR2 SVGAGI. Authors' methods: Amplification of reference gene primers provided the estimated nucleated cell counts. Assay used: immunoSEQ multiplex PCR; TCRdb lists only in-frame clones, some missing. The V and J calls and clone size are taken from that table; D and trimming were inferred from the DNA. The repertoire has more than 300,000 clones, approximately 87% of them found once; the top ten carry roughly 6%.

This receptor was identified in a woman aged 45-60 years with COVID-19, enrolled during active disease. The sample was peripheral blood. The gene calls are TRBV6-5 and TRBJ1-5; TRBD1 aligns across 7 bases. This CDR3 reads CASRVRDRNNQPQHF. For the CDR3, the DNA is TGTGCCAGCAGAGTAAGGGACAGAAATAATCAGCCCCAGCATTTT.